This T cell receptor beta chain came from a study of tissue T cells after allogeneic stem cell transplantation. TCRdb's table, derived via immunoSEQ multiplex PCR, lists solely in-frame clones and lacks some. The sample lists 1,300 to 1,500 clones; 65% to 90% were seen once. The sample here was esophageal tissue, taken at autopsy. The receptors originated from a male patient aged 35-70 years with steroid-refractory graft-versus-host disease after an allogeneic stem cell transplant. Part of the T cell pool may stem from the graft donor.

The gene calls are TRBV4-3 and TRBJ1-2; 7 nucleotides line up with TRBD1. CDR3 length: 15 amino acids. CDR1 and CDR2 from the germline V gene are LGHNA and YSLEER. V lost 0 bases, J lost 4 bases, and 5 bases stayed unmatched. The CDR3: CASSQETTGSYGYTF. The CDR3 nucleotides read TGCGCCAGCAGCCAAGAAACGACAGGGTCCTATGGCTACACCTTC.